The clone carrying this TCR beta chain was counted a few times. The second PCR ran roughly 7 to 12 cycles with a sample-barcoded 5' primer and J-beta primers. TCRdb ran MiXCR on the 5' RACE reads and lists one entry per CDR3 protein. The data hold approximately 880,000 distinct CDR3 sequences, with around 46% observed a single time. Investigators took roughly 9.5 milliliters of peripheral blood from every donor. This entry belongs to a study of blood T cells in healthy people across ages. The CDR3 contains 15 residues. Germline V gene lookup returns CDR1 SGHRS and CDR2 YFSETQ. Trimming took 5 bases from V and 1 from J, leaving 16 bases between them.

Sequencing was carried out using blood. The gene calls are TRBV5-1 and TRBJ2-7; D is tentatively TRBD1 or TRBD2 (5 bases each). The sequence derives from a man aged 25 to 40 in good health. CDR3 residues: CASSPGHTSSYEQYF. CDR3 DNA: TGCGCCAGCAGTCCGGGGCACACTTCATCCTACGAGCAGTACTTC.